This record looks at one T cell receptor beta chain sequence and its context. Its antigen is unidentified. The record originates from a study of cytomegalovirus exposure and HLA in healthy donors. CDR3 length: 18 amino acids. The V gene's germline CDR1 is SGHVS and CDR2 FQNEAQ. J was trimmed by 5 bases and V by 5 bases; bases with no gene match: 15. Assay used: immunoSEQ multiplex PCR; TCRdb lists only in-frame clones, some missing. This repertoire shows roughly 90,000 clones, approximately 93% found once; its top ten account for less than 1.5%. General study results and limits: Researchers counted roughly 160 TCR beta chains as cytomegalovirus-associated. The tendency of first-cohort TCR clusters to co-occur in the approximately 120 validation repertoires was identified by a subsequent analysis. Accounts indicate the classifier identified cytomegalovirus status with strong specificity and sensitivity. Confirmation in vitro established that a few CMV-associated chains were specific for CMV antigens.

This rearrangement joins TRBV7-8 to TRBJ2-3, with 11 bases lining up with TRBD2. The sequenced sample was PBMCs. This TCR came from a woman in her 30s in good health and CMV-seropositive. CDR3 sequence (DNA): TGTGCCAGCAGCCCACCCGCCATTCGACTAGCGGGGAAAGATACGCAGTATTTT. It yields the protein CASSPPAIRLAGKDTQYF.